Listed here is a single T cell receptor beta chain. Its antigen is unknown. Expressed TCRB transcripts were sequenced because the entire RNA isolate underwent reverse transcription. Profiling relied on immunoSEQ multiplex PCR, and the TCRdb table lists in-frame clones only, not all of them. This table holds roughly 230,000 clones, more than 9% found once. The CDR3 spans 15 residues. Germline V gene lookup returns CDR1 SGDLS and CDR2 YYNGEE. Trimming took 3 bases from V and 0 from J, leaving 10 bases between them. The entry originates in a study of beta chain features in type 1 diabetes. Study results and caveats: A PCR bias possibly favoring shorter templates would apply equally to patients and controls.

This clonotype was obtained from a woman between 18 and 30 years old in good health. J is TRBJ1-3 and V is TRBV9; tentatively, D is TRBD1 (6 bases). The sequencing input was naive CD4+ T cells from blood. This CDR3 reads CASSGDITSGNTIYF. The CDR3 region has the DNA TGTGCCAGCAGCGGGGACATTACCTCTGGAAACACCATATATTTT.